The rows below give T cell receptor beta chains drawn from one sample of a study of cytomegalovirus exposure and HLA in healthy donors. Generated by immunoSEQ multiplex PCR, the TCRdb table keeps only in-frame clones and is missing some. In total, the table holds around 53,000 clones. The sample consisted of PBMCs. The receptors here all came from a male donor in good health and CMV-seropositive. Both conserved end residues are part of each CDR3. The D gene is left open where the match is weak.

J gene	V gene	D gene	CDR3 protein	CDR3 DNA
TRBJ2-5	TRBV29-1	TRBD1	CSARTGGQETQYF	TGCAGCGCCCGGACAGGGGGCCAAGAGACCCAGTACTTC
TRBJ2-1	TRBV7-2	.	CASSLALAGTYNEQFF	TGTGCCAGCAGCTTAGCTCTGGCGGGTACCTACAATGAGCAGTTCTTC
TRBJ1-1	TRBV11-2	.	CASSRRGTEAFF	TGTGCCAGCAGCCGGCGGGGGACTGAAGCTTTCTTT
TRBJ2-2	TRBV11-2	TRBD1	CASSQDRSTGELFF	TGTGCCAGCAGCCAGGACAGGTCCACCGGGGAGCTGTTTTTT
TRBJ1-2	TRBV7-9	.	CASSPGGENYGYTF	TGTGCCAGCAGCCCGGGGGGGGAGAACTATGGCTACACCTTC
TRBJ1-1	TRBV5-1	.	CASGGWAFF	TGCGCCAGCGGGGGGTGGGCTTTCTTT
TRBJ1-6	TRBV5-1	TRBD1	CASSPGTGEGNSPLHF	TGCGCCAGCAGCCCAGGGACAGGGGAGGGTAATTCACCCCTCCACTTT
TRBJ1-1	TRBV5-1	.	CASSYRGGENTEAFF	TGCGCCAGCAGCTACCGGGGGGGGGAGAACACTGAAGCTTTCTTT
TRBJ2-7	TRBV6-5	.	CASKSGGLPPFHF	TGTGCCAGCAAATCCGGGGGACTTCCACCCTTCCACTTC
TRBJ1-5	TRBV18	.	CASSPTGNQPQHF	TGTGCCAGCTCACCGACAGGCAATCAGCCCCAGCATTTT
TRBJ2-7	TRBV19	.	CASSMDITYEQYF	TGTGCCAGTAGTATGGACATCACCTACGAGCAGTACTTC
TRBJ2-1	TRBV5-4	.	CASSSQAYNEQFF	TGTGCCAGCAGCTCGCAGGCCTACAATGAGCAGTTCTTC
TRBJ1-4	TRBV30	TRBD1	CAWSVLGQVNEKLFF	TGTGCCTGGAGTGTACTGGGACAGGTTAATGAAAAACTGTTTTTT